A selection of T cell receptor beta chains follows, all from one sample in a study of blood T cell repertoires in COVID-19. Sequencing used immunoSEQ multiplex PCR; TCRdb keeps in-frame clones, though not all of them. The data hold under 200,000 clones, with around 91% observed a single time. The sequenced sample was PBMCs or T cells enriched from blood (not recorded which). These receptors originate from a woman aged 18-35 years who had recovered from COVID-19. Both conserved end residues are part of each CDR3. Each record gives: CDR3 DNA, CDR3 protein, J gene, D gene, clone size, V gene. The D gene is left open where the match is weak. A clone size is listed for some rows: how often the clone was seen (once, few, many), or a class if it is expanded.

CDR3 DNA: TGCGCCAGCTTCCGGGACAGGGGCTACGAGCAGTACTTC
CDR3 protein: CASFRDRGYEQYF
J gene: TRBJ2-7
D gene: TRBD1
clone size: -
V gene: TRBV5-1

CDR3 DNA: TGTGCCAGCAGCTTAGTTGAGGACTATTATAAACCCGGGGAGCTGTTTTTT
CDR3 protein: CASSLVEDYYKPGELFF
J gene: TRBJ2-2
D gene: -
clone size: -
V gene: TRBV7-8

CDR3 DNA: TGTGCCAGCAGCTTAGCTCAGCAAGAGACCCAGTACTTC
CDR3 protein: CASSLAQQETQYF
J gene: TRBJ2-5
D gene: -
clone size: few
V gene: TRBV11-1

CDR3 DNA: TGTGCCAGCAGCCTCCAGAGGGACAGGGGTGGCAATGAGCAGTTCTTC
CDR3 protein: CASSLQRDRGGNEQFF
J gene: TRBJ2-1
D gene: TRBD1
clone size: once
V gene: TRBV13

CDR3 DNA: TGTGCCAGCCAACCTGAGCTGAGGACATACAATGAGCAGTTCTTC
CDR3 protein: CASQPELRTYNEQFF
J gene: TRBJ2-1
D gene: -
clone size: -
V gene: TRBV6-5

CDR3 DNA: TGTGCCAGCAGTTTGGGGGGGCTTAGCTCTGGAAACACCATATATTTT
CDR3 protein: CASSLGGLSSGNTIYF
J gene: TRBJ1-3
D gene: -
clone size: -
V gene: TRBV28

CDR3 DNA: TGCGCCAGCAGCTCTCATCCTAGCGGGAGGGCCTGGGAGACCCAGTACTTC
CDR3 protein: CASSSHPSGRAWETQYF
J gene: TRBJ2-5
D gene: TRBD2
clone size: -
V gene: TRBV5-1

CDR3 DNA: TGCGCCAGCAGCCAAGATCTGGCTAGCGGGGCAAGCTCCTACAATGAGCAGTTCTTC
CDR3 protein: CASSQDLASGASSYNEQFF
J gene: TRBJ2-1
D gene: TRBD2
clone size: -
V gene: TRBV4-3

CDR3 DNA: TGTGCCACGGGACTACCGAACACCGGGGAGCTGTTTTTT
CDR3 protein: CATGLPNTGELFF
J gene: TRBJ2-2
D gene: TRBD2
clone size: -
V gene: TRBV10-3

CDR3 DNA: TGTGCCAGCAGCCCTCCTGGGGGCCCCCGGGAGACCCAGTACTTC
CDR3 protein: CASSPPGGPRETQYF
J gene: TRBJ2-5
D gene: -
clone size: -
V gene: TRBV13

CDR3 DNA: TGTGCCAGCCGTTTTAGGGACAGGGTAATAAAGACCCAGTACTTC
CDR3 protein: CASRFRDRVIKTQYF
J gene: TRBJ2-5
D gene: TRBD1
clone size: -
V gene: TRBV28

CDR3 DNA: TGTGCCAGCAGCTTGGCCCCTTATTATGAGCAGTTCTTC
CDR3 protein: CASSLAPYYEQFF
J gene: TRBJ2-1
D gene: -
clone size: once
V gene: TRBV5-4

CDR3 DNA: TGTGCCAGCAAGGCGGCTGGCTACGAGCAGTACTTC
CDR3 protein: CASKAAGYEQYF
J gene: TRBJ2-7
D gene: -
clone size: -
V gene: TRBV2

CDR3 DNA: TGTGCCAGCAGCTCAATCAGGAAGGATGAGCAGTTCTTC
CDR3 protein: CASSSIRKDEQFF
J gene: TRBJ2-1
D gene: -
clone size: -
V gene: TRBV7-8

CDR3 DNA: TGTGCCAGCTCACCACCCGGGACTAGGGGCAATGAGCAGTTCTTC
CDR3 protein: CASSPPGTRGNEQFF
J gene: TRBJ2-1
D gene: TRBD2
clone size: -
V gene: TRBV18

CDR3 DNA: TGTGCCAGCAGTTCCCCTCGACTGGAGGCGGATAGCAATCAGCCCCAGCATTTT
CDR3 protein: CASSSPRLEADSNQPQHF
J gene: TRBJ1-5
D gene: -
clone size: -
V gene: TRBV28

CDR3 DNA: TGCAGCGTTGAAGGGGGGGGTCACACTGAAGCTTTCTTT
CDR3 protein: CSVEGGGHTEAFF
J gene: TRBJ1-1
D gene: -
clone size: -
V gene: TRBV29-1

CDR3 DNA: TGTGCCAGCAGTTTGACAGGGGGCAGGGAAGCTTTCTTT
CDR3 protein: CASSLTGGREAFF
J gene: TRBJ1-1
D gene: TRBD1
clone size: -
V gene: TRBV28

CDR3 DNA: TGTGCCAGCAGTCCGGGACTAGGGGACACCGGGGAGCTGTTTTTT
CDR3 protein: CASSPGLGDTGELFF
J gene: TRBJ2-2
D gene: TRBD2
clone size: -
V gene: TRBV28

CDR3 DNA: TGTGCCAGCAGTTACTCGGAATCAGGGGTAAACATTCAGTACTTC
CDR3 protein: CASSYSESGVNIQYF
J gene: TRBJ2-4
D gene: -
clone size: -
V gene: TRBV6-2/TRBV6-3